The source of this TCR beta chain is a study of blood T cell repertoires in COVID-19. As for the study in general: The United States, Italy and Spain provided the acute and convalescent COVID-19 samples.

After removal of 1 base from V and 1 base from J, the junction contained 3 bases not matched to a gene. The CDR3 covers 17 residues. Germline V CDR1 and CDR2: LGHDT, YNNKEL (reference sequence). Repertoires were generated with immunoSEQ multiplex PCR, while TCRdb's copy carries only in-frame clones and drops some. The sample records about 90,000 clones, approximately 90% being singletons. The clonotype comes from a man aged 45-65 years with acute or convalescent COVID-19. Material: peripheral blood. J is TRBJ2-5 and V is TRBV3-1 (or the pseudogene TRBV3-2); TRBD2 agrees at 13 bases. The CDR3 DNA sequence: TGTGCCAGCAGCCAAGGGGGGACTAGCGGGATCCAAGAGACCCAGTACTTC. This gives the protein CASSQGGTSGIQETQYF.